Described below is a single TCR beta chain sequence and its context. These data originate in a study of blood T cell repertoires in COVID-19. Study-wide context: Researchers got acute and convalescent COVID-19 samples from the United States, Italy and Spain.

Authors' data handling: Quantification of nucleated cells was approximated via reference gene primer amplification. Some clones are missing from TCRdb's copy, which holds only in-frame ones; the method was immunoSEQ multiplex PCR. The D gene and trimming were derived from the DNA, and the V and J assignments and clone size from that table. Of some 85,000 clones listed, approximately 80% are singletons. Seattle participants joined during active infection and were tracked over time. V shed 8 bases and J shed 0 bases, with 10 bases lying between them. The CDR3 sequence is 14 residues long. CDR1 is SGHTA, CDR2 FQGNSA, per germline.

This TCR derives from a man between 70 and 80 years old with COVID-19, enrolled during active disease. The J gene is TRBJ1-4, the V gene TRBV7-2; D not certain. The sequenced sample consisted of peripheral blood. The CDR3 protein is CASGNEATNEKLFF. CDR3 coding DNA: TGTGCCAGCGGTAACGAGGCAACTAATGAAAAACTGTTTTTT.